The next 17 T cell receptor beta chains were all read from a single sample in a study of T-cell reconstitution after alpha-beta-depleted transplantation in children. Molecular barcoding with unique molecular identifiers was used for the TCRbeta library. One entry per CDR3 protein, called by TCRdb with MiXCR from the PCR reads. Among 490,000 or so distinct CDR3 sequences, approximately 12% were seen once, and the ten largest hold around 6.1%. The sequences come from PBMCs from the stem cell graft donor, collected from the stem cell graft. The receptors were sampled from a human donor who donated a stem cell graft to a child with combined immunodeficiency.

This clonotype was observed a few times. The chain couples TRBV20-1 to TRBJ1-4; tentatively, D is TRBD1 (5 bases). The CDR3 covers 13 residues. Germline V gives CDR1 DFQATT, CDR2 SNEGSKA (reference sequence). The V end was cut by 6 bases, the J end by 7 bases, with 15 bases between. CDR3 in amino acids: CSAEIGRGEKLFF. The DNA for the CDR3 is TGCAGTGCGGAGATAGGGAGGGGTGAAAAACTGTTTTTT.

The chain is built from TRBV20-1 and TRBJ2-7; 10 bases line up with TRBD1. The CDR3 runs 13 residues. In germline, CDR1 is DFQATT, CDR2 SNEGSKA (reference sequence). CDR3 in amino acids: CSLRGTGAYEQYF. The CDR3 DNA sequence: TGCAGCTTGAGGGGGACAGGGGCCTACGAGCAGTACTTC.

This clonotype has only a few counts. The chain employs TRBV12-3 or TRBV12-4 and TRBJ1-2; D not certain. The CDR3 length is 13 residues. V lost 5 bases, J lost 4 bases, and 11 bases lay in between. The CDR3 region is CASSINPGYGYTF. CDR3 coding DNA: TGTGCCAGCAGTATCAACCCGGGCTATGGCTACACCTTC.

This clonotype was counted a few times. This rearrangement joins TRBV4-3 to TRBJ1-3, with a weak D call TRBD1 (5 bases). V was clipped by 1 base and J by 2 bases, with 15 bases between them. Germline values: CDR1 LGHNA, CDR2 YSLEER. CDR3 size: 17 residues. For the CDR3, the DNA is TGCGCCAGCAGCCAAGGCTGGGGGAGGGCTGCTGGAAACACCATATATTTT. Encoded protein: CASSQGWGRAAGNTIYF.

The chain links TRBV29-1 to TRBJ2-3; a possible D gene is TRBD2 (5 bases). The CDR3 is 15 residues long. The V gene's germline CDR1 is SQVTM and CDR2 ANQGSEA. Trimming took off 1 base at V and 1 base at J, with 12 bases between the two ends. The CDR3: CSVEGSGWGTDTQYF. DNA for the CDR3: TGCAGCGTTGAAGGGAGCGGCTGGGGCACAGATACGCAGTATTTT.

This clonotype was seen repeatedly, ten times or more. The gene calls are TRBV5-1 and TRBJ2-1, with D unclear. V was shortened by 4 bases and J by 6 bases, with 11 bases between the two germline ends. From germline, CDR1 is SGHRS and CDR2 YFSETQ. The length of the CDR3 is 13 residues. CDR3 nucleotides: TGCGCCAGCAGCCCCAGTATGGGCAATGAGCAGTTCTTC. The encoded protein is CASSPSMGNEQFF.

The CDR3 here is CASSFGPAGGIQETQYF. Here the CDR3 DNA reads TGTGCCAGCAGCTTTGGGCCGGCGGGGGGTATCCAAGAGACCCAGTACTTC. This chain uses TRBV7-2 with TRBJ2-5, with 8 nucleotides matching TRBD2. The germline CDR1 and CDR2 sequences are SGHTA and FQGNSA. The CDR3 length is 17 residues. V shed 3 bases, J shed 1 base, and the junction held 10 bases outside the gene matches.

This clonotype was recorded a few times. The chain links TRBV9 to TRBJ2-3; D may correspond to TRBD1 or TRBD2 (5 bases each). Germline loops: CDR1 SGDLS, CDR2 YYNGEE. The CDR3 is made up of 15 amino acids. Trimming removed 0 bases at V and 5 bases at J, with 13 bases between. Here the CDR3 reads CASSVGGAGKDTQYF. The CDR3 bases are TGTGCCAGCAGCGTAGGTGGGGCCGGGAAAGATACGCAGTATTTT.

This clonotype was detected only a few times. The V and J genes are TRBV29-1 and TRBJ1-6; D call uncertain. The CDR3 covers 14 residues. V dropped 4 bases and J dropped 0 bases, with 7 bases sitting between them. Germline values: CDR1 SQVTM, CDR2 ANQGSEA. The CDR3 bases are TGCAGCGTTGCGTTTGACTCCTATAATTCACCCCTCCACTTT. Translated, it gives CSVAFDSYNSPLHF.

This clonotype has only a few counts. This chain uses TRBV9 with TRBJ1-3; D remains ambiguous. V shed 1 base and J shed 2 bases, with 4 bases lying between them. CDR1 and CDR2 from the germline V gene are SGDLS and YYNGEE. The CDR3 has 13 amino acids. CDR3 amino acids: CASSVTTGNTIYF. In DNA, the CDR3 is TGTGCCAGCAGCGTAACGACTGGAAACACCATATATTTT.

This clonotype has more than one count but fewer than ten. J is TRBJ2-1 and V is TRBV7-2, with 8 bases fitting TRBD2. Germline V gene data show CDR1 as SGHTA and CDR2 as FQGNSA. The J segment lost 5 bases and the V segment lost 5 bases, leaving 11 bases of the junction unmatched. This CDR3 is 16 amino acids long. The CDR3 protein is CASSAKLASGHNEQFF. In nucleotides, the CDR3 is TGTGCCAGCAGCGCAAAGTTGGCTAGCGGGCACAATGAGCAGTTCTTC.

Many counts were recorded for this clonotype. This chain joins TRBV5-1 and TRBJ2-7, with TRBD2 as a possible D gene (6 bases). V lost 0 bases, J lost 0 bases, and 13 bases lay in between. CDR3 length equals 16 residues. Per the germline V gene, CDR1 is SGHRS and CDR2 is YFSETQ. CDR3 nucleotides: TGCGCCAGCAGCTTGGGGCGGGGTGGTGGCTCCTACGAGCAGTACTTC. Translation gives CASSLGRGGGSYEQYF.

This rearrangement joins TRBV12-3 or TRBV12-4 to TRBJ2-3; D unresolved. V was clipped by 2 bases and J by 4 bases, with 4 bases between them. This CDR3 is 12 amino acids long. The CDR3 loop reads CASSLPADTQYF. CDR3 in DNA: TGTGCCAGCAGTTTACCGGCAGATACGCAGTATTTT.

The V call is TRBV5-1, the J call TRBJ2-4; TRBD1 matches at 8 bases. V shed 0 bases, J shed 2 bases, and the junction held 4 bases outside the gene matches. The CDR3 is 16 amino acids. Germline assignment: CDR1 SGHRS and CDR2 YFSETQ. The CDR3 bases are TGCGCCAGCAGCTTGGTTGGGACAGGCTCCAAAAACATTCAGTACTTC. It translates to CASSLVGTGSKNIQYF.

This clonotype was seen a handful of times. V gene TRBV12-3 or TRBV12-4 combines with J gene TRBJ2-3, with 12 bases aligning to TRBD1. The junction had 7 bases not matched to a gene; V was cut back by 6 bases and J by 12 bases. This CDR3 region has 13 residues. This CDR3 reads CASSSGTGGPQYF. The CDR3 DNA follows: TGTGCCAGCAGCTCCGGGACAGGGGGCCCTCAGTATTTT.

The chain recombines TRBV19 with TRBJ2-7; possible D gene TRBD1, 6 bases. V lost 5 bases, J lost 0 bases, and 14 bases lay in between. The CDR3 totals 15 residues. Germline-derived CDR1 and CDR2 are LNHDA and SQIVND (reference sequence). The CDR3 loop is CASSARGLLSYEQYF. The CDR3 DNA reads as TGTGCCAGTAGTGCCAGGGGCCTTCTCTCCTACGAGCAGTACTTC.

This clonotype turned up a few times. The V and J genes are TRBV2 and TRBJ2-1; 11 positions agree with TRBD2. Losses at the gene ends were 6 bases for V and 4 bases for J; bases not matched to a gene: 5. Germline assignment: CDR1 SNHLY and CDR2 FYNNEI. CDR3 length: 15 amino acids. CDR3 nucleotide sequence: TGTGCCAGCAGACCGACTAGCGGGACTTACAATGAGCAGTTCTTC. Protein: CASRPTSGTYNEQFF.